These 17 T cell receptor beta chains share one sample of origin, sequenced in a study of T cells after posttransplantation cyclophosphamide. Sequenced by immunoSEQ multiplex PCR; TCRdb stores in-frame clones only, minus some. The repertoire includes roughly 6,800 clones, about 90% of them detected once, and about an eighth sits in the top ten. A marrow graft followed busulfan-fludarabine conditioning, with cyclophosphamide on days +3 and +4. The source was PBMCs, collected 1404 days after allogeneic stem cell transplant with posttransplant cyclophosphamide. The origin of the receptors is a female patient between 50 and 60 years old who received an allogeneic stem cell transplant from a related donor, was CMV-positive, and had no GVHD. A share of the T cells may be of graft donor origin.

The CDR3 DNA sequence: TGTGCCAGCAGCTCGCTGGGGGGGCAGGCGGCGGGCGAGCAGTACTTC. This encodes CASSSLGGQAAGEQYF. This chain joins TRBV7-6 and TRBJ2-7; TRBD2 is a possible D gene (7 bases). Looked up from germline, CDR1 is SGHVS and CDR2 is FNYEAQ. Trimming removed 4 bases at V and 6 bases at J, with 22 bases between. This CDR3 has 16 amino acids.

The V and J genes are TRBV30 and TRBJ1-2, with 7 bases identical to TRBD1. The J segment lost 2 bases and the V segment lost 3 bases, leaving 12 bases of the junction unmatched. Looked up from germline, CDR1 is GTSNPN and CDR2 is SVGIG (reference sequence). This CDR3 is 16 amino acids long. CDR3 protein: CAWRGGTGAVNYGYTF. Written as DNA, the CDR3 is TGTGCCTGGAGGGGGGGAACAGGGGCGGTAAACTATGGCTACACCTTC.

V and J are TRBV29-1 and TRBJ2-3; possible D gene TRBD2, 5 bases. This CDR3 contains 12 residues. The V and J ends lost 4 bases and 5 bases respectively, with 10 bases between them. Germline lookup yields CDR1 SQVTM and CDR2 ANQGSEA. The CDR3 DNA follows: TGCAGCGTTGGCTCCGGGAAAGATACGCAGTATTTT. Amino acid sequence: CSVGSGKDTQYF.

This clone showed up just once. The chain recombines TRBV19 with TRBJ1-2; D gene uncertain. V lost 3 bases, J lost 4 bases, and 12 bases lay in between. The CDR3 has 14 residues. CDR1 is LNHDA and CDR2 is SQIVND in the germline V gene (reference sequence). The CDR3 reads CASSIHRLPYGYTF. The CDR3 DNA follows: TGTGCCAGTAGTATCCATCGGTTACCCTATGGCTACACCTTC.

The V call is TRBV28, the J call TRBJ2-3; TRBD2 aligns across 13 bases. The CDR3 runs to 17 residues. Germline loops: CDR1 MDHEN, CDR2 SYDVKM. V gave up 4 bases and J gave up 5 bases; unmatched junction bases: 9. This CDR3 is CASSSGLAGAIVDTQYF. DNA of the CDR3: TGTGCCAGCAGTTCTGGACTAGCGGGAGCGATTGTAGATACGCAGTATTTT.

With respect to this clone: At one of its ends the junction is not consistent with the germline gene, which may arise from a read error. The rearrangement uses TRBV7-2 and TRBJ2-7, with TRBD1 matching 7 bases. Germline CDR1 reads SGHTA; CDR2 reads FQGNSA. This CDR3 has 14 residues. The CDR3 coding sequence is TGTGCCAGCAGCTTCCCAGGGGGTCAGGTCGAGAAGTACTTC. It specifies CASSFPGGQVEKYF.

In this sample, this clone turned up once. V usage is TRBV6-1 and J usage is TRBJ1-2; 10 nucleotides match TRBD1. Germline V gives CDR1 MNHNS, CDR2 SASEGT. This CDR3 region has 13 residues. V lost 5 bases and J lost 8; bases outside the gene matches: 5. The CDR3 region has the DNA TGTGCCAGCAGTCCCGGGACAGGGGTAGGCTACACCTTC. Amino acids: CASSPGTGVGYTF.

The chain recombines TRBV7-6 with TRBJ2-3; no clear D gene. V was trimmed by 5 bases and J by 0 bases, leaving 3 bases between them. The germline CDR1 and CDR2 sequences are SGHVS and FNYEAQ. The CDR3 is 12 residues long. The CDR3 DNA reads as TGTGCCAGCAGCCGGAGCACAGATACGCAGTATTTT. Translating gives CASSRSTDTQYF. Full variable domain (rest looked up from reference TRBV7-6 and TRBJ2-3): GAGVSQSPRYKVTKRGQDVALRCDPISGHVSLYWYRQALGQGPEFLTYFNYEAQQDKSGLPNDRFSAERPEGSISTLTIQRTEQRDSAMYRCASSRSTDTQYFGPGTRLTVL.

This clone was observed once. The J gene is TRBJ2-5, the V gene TRBV5-1; 10 nucleotides align to TRBD1. CDR1 and CDR2 from the germline V gene are SGHRS and YFSETQ. The CDR3 is 14 residues long. V shed 3 bases and J 1 base; nucleotides not matched to a gene: 0. The CDR3 region is CASSWTGGQETQYF. CDR3 sequence (DNA): TGCGCCAGCAGCTGGACAGGGGGCCAAGAGACCCAGTACTTC.

The chain has TRBV28 and TRBJ2-2; D is uncertain. This CDR3 region has 12 residues. Germline V lookup: CDR1 MDHEN, CDR2 SYDVKM. Trimming took off 8 bases at V and 9 bases at J, with 13 bases between the two ends. The CDR3 DNA sequence: TGTGCCAGCTCCCTCGACACAAGGGAGCTGTTTTTT. It yields the protein CASSLDTRELFF.

The genes are TRBV6-5 and TRBJ2-5, with 8 bases fitting TRBD2. CDR3 length: 16 residues. Germline CDR1 reads MNHEY; CDR2 reads SVGAGI. The junction had 9 bases not matched to a gene; V was cut back by 4 bases and J by 2 bases. CDR3 nucleotides: TGTGCCAGCAGTTCGGAGAGCGGGAGTGGGCAAGAGACCCAGTACTTC. Its protein is CASSSESGSGQETQYF.

V gene TRBV6-1 combines with J gene TRBJ2-7, with TRBD1 matching 11 bases. J gave up 5 bases and V 6 bases, and 3 bases lay outside the gene matches. The CDR3 runs 13 residues. Germline V gene data show CDR1 as MNHNS and CDR2 as SASEGT. CDR3 DNA: TGTGCCAGCAGGGGACAGGGGGACCACGAGCAGTACTTC. Its translation is CASRGQGDHEQYF.

The V call is TRBV9, the J call TRBJ1-1, with D possibly TRBD1 on 5 matching bases. Trimming took off 3 bases at V and 5 bases at J, with 8 bases between the two ends. The CDR3 spans 12 residues. CDR1 SGDLS and CDR2 YYNGEE come from the germline V gene. The CDR3: CASSARGTEAFF. The CDR3 bases are TGTGCCAGCAGCGCCCGGGGGACTGAAGCTTTCTTT.

The V call is TRBV15, the J call TRBJ1-5; 9 positions match TRBD1. Per germline, CDR1 LNHNV and CDR2 YYDKDF (reference sequence). The CDR3 spans 15 residues. With 4 bases clipped from V and 7 bases from J, the junction kept 8 bases outside the gene matches. CDR3 nucleotides: TGTGCCACCAGCACCCGGGACAGGGTCAACCAGCCCCAGCATTTT. It yields the protein CATSTRDRVNQPQHF.

The chain links TRBV7-9 to TRBJ2-3; 7 nucleotides agree with TRBD2. Losses at the gene ends were 0 bases for V and 2 bases for J; bases not matched to a gene: 5. Per the germline V gene, CDR1 is SEHNR and CDR2 is FQNEAQ (reference sequence). This CDR3 is built from 16 residues. Written as DNA, the CDR3 is TGTGCCAGCAGCTTAGCCCTACTAGCGACCACAGATACGCAGTATTTT. Translated, it gives CASSLALLATTDTQYF.

This chain joins TRBV9 and TRBJ2-7; D is perhaps TRBD2 (6 bases). Trimming shortened V by 4 bases and J by 0 bases, and 11 bases separated the two germline ends. The V gene's germline CDR1 is SGDLS and CDR2 YYNGEE. The CDR3 contains 14 residues. The CDR3 loop is CASSPRGSSYEQYF. In nucleotides, the CDR3 is TGTGCCAGCAGCCCCCGGGGGAGCTCCTACGAGCAGTACTTC.

This sequence joins TRBV27 and TRBJ1-5; tentative D call: TRBD1 (6 bases). The V end was cut by 6 bases, the J end by 1 base, with 19 bases between. This CDR3 has 17 amino acids. From germline, CDR1 is MNHEY and CDR2 SMNVEV (reference sequence). The CDR3 nucleotides are TGTGCCAGCAGGGAAATAGGGGGAGGGAAGAGCAATCAGCCCCAGCATTTT. As protein: CASREIGGGKSNQPQHF.